Each of the 16 T cell receptor beta chains below was sequenced from the same sample in a study of blood T cell repertoires in COVID-19. Clones were read by immunoSEQ multiplex PCR, and TCRdb kept only the in-frame ones, dropping some. The sample lists about 170,000 clones; around 85% were seen once. Sequences were obtained from peripheral blood. These receptors originate from a woman aged 60-75 years with COVID-19, enrolled during active disease.

The gene calls are TRBV3-1 (or the pseudogene TRBV3-2) and TRBJ1-5; 7 nucleotides match TRBD1. CDR1 is LGHDT and CDR2 is YNNKEL in the germline V gene (reference sequence). V was pared by 0 bases and J by 3 bases, with 8 bases of the junction left unmatched. CDR3 length: 17 residues. The CDR3 nucleotides are TGTGCCAGCAGCCAAGATTTGAGGGGGCGTGACAATCAGCCCCAGCATTTT. Translated: CASSQDLRGRDNQPQHF.

CDR3 protein: CASSIGNRGFNYGYTF. The CDR3 region has the DNA TGTGCCAGTAGTATAGGGAACAGGGGGTTCAACTATGGCTACACCTTC. V gene TRBV19 combines with J gene TRBJ1-2; the match to TRBD1 covers 8 bases. The CDR3 is 16 amino acids. J was trimmed by 2 bases and V by 1 base; bases with no gene match: 6. Germline-derived CDR1 and CDR2 are LNHDA and SQIVND (reference sequence).

The chain carries TRBV19 and TRBJ1-2, with a tentative D call TRBD1 (6 bases). The CDR3 spans 14 residues. CDR1 is LNHDA and CDR2 is SQIVND in the germline V gene (reference sequence). The V and J ends lost 4 bases and 8 bases respectively, with 17 bases between them. The CDR3 region is CASSTTGRTRGYTF. Written as DNA, the CDR3 is TGTGCCAGTAGTACGACAGGAAGAACGAGAGGCTACACCTTC.

In this sample, this clone turned up once. The chain combines TRBV20-1 with TRBJ2-4, with 8 positions matching TRBD2. With 3 bases clipped from V and 0 bases from J, the junction kept 7 bases outside the gene matches. CDR1 is DFQATT and CDR2 is SNEGSKA in the germline V gene (reference sequence). This CDR3 is 16 amino acids long. This CDR3 reads CSASPNLAGAKNIQYF. The CDR3 DNA follows: TGCAGTGCTAGTCCAAACCTAGCGGGAGCCAAAAACATTCAGTACTTC.

The chain recombines TRBV18 with TRBJ1-2; 12 bases are a match to TRBD1. In germline, CDR1 is KGHSH, CDR2 LQKENI. The CDR3 loop spans 19 amino acids. The J segment lost 2 bases and the V segment lost 3 bases, leaving 13 bases of the junction unmatched. The CDR3 DNA follows: TGTGCCAGCTCACCCTCGGGGACAGGGGGCGCCGAGAAAAACTATGGCTACACCTTC. Its protein is CASSPSGTGGAEKNYGYTF.

The J gene is TRBJ1-2, the V gene TRBV19; no reliable D call. V lost 3 bases and J lost 7, with 15 bases in between. The CDR3 is made up of 14 amino acids. Germline-derived CDR1 and CDR2 are LNHDA and SQIVND (reference sequence). DNA of the CDR3: TGTGCCAGTAGTATTACCGGTGAAATTGGTGGCTACACCTTC. Amino acids: CASSITGEIGGYTF.

CDR3 in DNA: TGCGCCAGCAGCTTATCGGTTCGAGCTACTGGGGCCAACGTCCTGACTTTC. Translation gives CASSLSVRATGANVLTF. This chain joins TRBV5-1 and TRBJ2-6, with unresolved D. V lost 2 bases to trimming and J lost 2 bases, with 14 bases between them. CDR3 length: 17 amino acids. CDR1 is SGHRS, CDR2 YFSETQ, per germline.

The chain links TRBV7-8 to TRBJ2-5, with 7 positions matching TRBD2. V shed 1 base, J shed 1 base, and the junction held 9 bases outside the gene matches. CDR1 and CDR2 from the germline V gene are SGHVS and FQNEAQ. The CDR3 is 17 amino acids. CDR3 DNA sequence: TGTGCCAGCAGCTTAGTCGGGGGGAGTTATCCCCAAGAGACCCAGTACTTC. This codes for CASSLVGGSYPQETQYF. Complete variable domain (other parts from reference TRBV7-8 and TRBJ2-5): GAGVSQSPRYKVAKRGQDVALRCDPISGHVSLFWYQQALGQGPEFLTYFQNEAQLDKSGLPSDRFFAERPEGSVSTLKIQRTQQEDSAVYLCASSLVGGSYPQETQYFGPGTRLLVL.

The rearrangement links TRBV27 to TRBJ2-2; the match to TRBD2 covers 12 bases. Germline lookup yields CDR1 MNHEY and CDR2 SMNVEV (reference sequence). Germline trimming cut 7 bases from V and 1 base from J; bases unmatched to any gene: 13. This CDR3 has 19 amino acids. The CDR3 bases are TGTGCCAGCAAGAGGGCTAGCGGGAGGGCCGTTGGGAACACCGGGGAGCTGTTTTTT. Encoded protein: CASKRASGRAVGNTGELFF.

The rearrangement links TRBV7-3 to TRBJ2-1, with 9 bases that match TRBD2. The V and J ends lost 4 bases and 6 bases, in that order; junction bases with no gene match: 10. CDR1 is SGHTA, CDR2 FQGTGA, per germline. CDR3 size: 16 residues. The CDR3 nucleotides read TGTGCCAGCAGCTCCACCGGGACTAGCATGTTCAATGAGCAGTTCTTC. Translating gives CASSSTGTSMFNEQFF.

The chain is built from TRBV6-5 and TRBJ1-1; TRBD1 is a possible D gene (6 bases). V dropped 4 bases and J dropped 4 bases, with 16 bases sitting between them. The CDR3 loop spans 15 amino acids. The germline CDR1 and CDR2 sequences are MNHEY and SVGAGI. Here the CDR3 DNA reads TGTGCCAGCAGTTCCCCGTCGAGAGGGGGCACTGAAGCTTTCTTT. Its protein is CASSSPSRGGTEAFF.

This clone was counted between two and nine times. The chain joins TRBV27 to TRBJ1-2, with 7 bases aligning to TRBD1. Germline loops: CDR1 MNHEY, CDR2 SMNVEV (reference sequence). The CDR3 consists of 14 residues. V shed 7 bases and J 2 bases; nucleotides not matched to a gene: 7. Written as DNA, the CDR3 is TGTGCCAGCACCCGGACAGGTAGAAACTATGGCTACACCTTC. Amino acids: CASTRTGRNYGYTF.

V and J are TRBV24-1 and TRBJ2-5; D might be TRBD2 (6 bases). V was shortened by 9 bases and J by 3 bases, with 10 bases between the two germline ends. CDR3 size: 12 residues. Germline assignment: CDR1 KGHDR and CDR2 SFDVKD. The chain's CDR3 is CATRGGEETQYF. CDR3 bases: TGTGCCACCCGAGGAGGGGAAGAGACCCAGTACTTC.

The chain has TRBV30 and TRBJ2-1; D may be TRBD2 (6 bases). Trimming left V 4 bases short and J 0 bases short, with 16 bases between. The germline gives CDR1 GTSNPN, CDR2 SVGIG (reference sequence). This CDR3 region has 16 residues. This CDR3 is CAWNFGGVSSYNEQFF. The CDR3 bases are TGTGCCTGGAATTTCGGCGGGGTGAGCTCCTACAATGAGCAGTTCTTC.

CDR3 loop: CASSRTGNPNTGELFF. CDR3 coding DNA: TGTGCCAGCTCACGTACAGGGAACCCTAACACCGGGGAGCTGTTTTTT. The chain has TRBV18 and TRBJ2-2, with D perhaps TRBD1 (6 bases). With 4 bases removed from V and 2 bases from J, the gap between germline ends came to 14 bases. The germline V gene encodes CDR1 KGHSH and CDR2 LQKENI. This CDR3 spans 16 amino acids.

The rearrangement joins TRBV18 to TRBJ2-7; D gene ambiguous. Trimming shortened V by 4 bases and J by 6 bases, and 7 bases separated the two germline ends. The germline gives CDR1 KGHSH, CDR2 LQKENI. The CDR3 consists of 11 residues. CDR3 coding DNA: TGTGCCAGCTCACATAGTGGCGAGCAGTACTTC. Translating it yields CASSHSGEQYF.